These 14 T cell receptor beta chains were all obtained from the same sample, sequenced in a study of early T cells in non-severe SARS-CoV-2 infection. TCRdb redid the calling of the 5' RACE reads with MiXCR, one entry per CDR3 protein. The sample consists of 55,000 to 70,000 distinct CDR3 sequences, 12% of them appearing once. The source material was whole blood, sampled at baseline. The receptors stem from an adult who was a healthcare worker with PCR-confirmed SARS-CoV-2 infection or an uninfected control (not recorded which). The donor label of this sample is uncertain.

V is TRBV7-8 and J is TRBJ1-2; 8 nucleotides match TRBD1. This CDR3 region has 13 residues. J gave up 8 bases and V 5 bases, and 7 bases lay outside the gene matches. Germline V gene sequence: CDR1 SGHVS, CDR2 FQNEAQ. Here the CDR3 reads CASSQTGGLGYTF. CDR3 DNA sequence: TGTGCCAGCAGCCAAACAGGGGGATTAGGCTACACCTTC.

This clonotype was seen ten or more times. This sequence joins TRBV7-3 and TRBJ2-3, with D unresolved. This CDR3 comprises 13 residues. Germline CDR1 and CDR2: SGHTA and FQGTGA. Trimming removed 3 bases from V and 5 bases from J, with 9 bases in between. The DNA for the CDR3 is TGTGCCAGCAGCTTCGTAGGGATAGATACGCAGTATTTT. Translated, it gives CASSFVGIDTQYF.

The table lists this clonotype with a few counts. V and J are TRBV2 and TRBJ2-7; TRBD2 is a possible D gene (6 bases). V lost 2 bases, J lost 7 bases, and 12 bases lay in between. This CDR3 contains 13 residues. Germline V gene lookup returns CDR1 SNHLY and CDR2 FYNNEI. The CDR3 loop reads CASSEWGTREQYV. The CDR3, as DNA: TGTGCCAGCAGTGAATGGGGGACTCGAGAGCAGTACGTC.

In this sample, this clonotype turned up a few times. The chain uses TRBV15 and TRBJ2-5, with D possibly matching TRBD1 (5 bases). In germline, CDR1 is LNHNV, CDR2 YYDKDF (reference sequence). Trimming took off 1 base at V and 9 bases at J, with 12 bases between the two ends. The CDR3 extends over 13 amino acids. The DNA of the CDR3 is TGTGCCACCAGCAGAGGCAGGGAAGGGGCCCAGTACTTC. This sequence encodes CATSRGREGAQYF.

This chain links TRBV19 with TRBJ1-1; no definite D call. This CDR3 spans 13 amino acids. V lost 4 bases and J lost 10, with 16 bases in between. Germline V CDR1 and CDR2: LNHDA, SQIVND (reference sequence). CDR3 bases: TGTGCCAGTAGTAAGGAGCCCGGCGGTGGAGCTTTCTTT. Residues: CASSKEPGGGAFF.

The rearrangement joins TRBV20-1 to TRBJ2-3; 7 bases are shared with TRBD1. Germline V gene data show CDR1 as DFQATT and CDR2 as SNEGSKA (reference sequence). The CDR3 runs to 16 residues. Trimming cost V 6 bases and J 2 bases; bases outside gene matches: 14. In DNA form, the CDR3 reads TGCAGTGCCTCCGACACGGACAGGCGTAACACAGATACGCAGTATTTT. It codes for CSASDTDRRNTDTQYF.

Notes on this clonotype: This may be a read error, as it is one base from a much larger clone. V gene TRBV20-1 combines with J gene TRBJ2-3; 8 bases line up with TRBD1. Germline CDR1 reads DFQATT; CDR2 reads SNEGSKA (reference sequence). There are 14 residues in the CDR3. The DNA of the CDR3 is TGCTGTGCTTTTACAGGGGGTGAGACAGATACGCAGTATTTT. This sequence encodes CCAFTGGETDTQYF.

V and J are TRBV19 and TRBJ1-5; 8 bases match TRBD1. CDR3 length equals 14 residues. V was pared by 7 bases and J by 7 bases, with 9 bases of the junction left unmatched. In germline, CDR1 is LNHDA, CDR2 SQIVND (reference sequence). The CDR3 DNA reads as TGTGCCAGTACCCCGGACAGGGAGGAACAGCCCCAGCATTTT. Translation: CASTPDREEQPQHF.

The chain uses TRBV10-3 and TRBJ2-3; TRBD2 aligns across 7 bases. The length of the CDR3 is 17 residues. The trim removed 0 bases at V and 1 base at J, leaving 7 bases unmatched. Germline V gene lookup returns CDR1 ENHRY and CDR2 SYGVKD. CDR3 DNA sequence: TGTGCCATCAGTGAGTCCGGCGGGGGAGAACGCACAGATACGCAGTATTTT. Its protein is CAISESGGGERTDTQYF.

This chain links TRBV28 with TRBJ2-3; 8 bases agree with TRBD2. The length of the CDR3 is 15 residues. Trimming took 7 bases from V and 0 from J; bases not matched to a gene: 6. Germline V gene lookup returns CDR1 MDHEN and CDR2 SYDVKM. The chain's CDR3 is CASTTRGVSTDTQYF. For the CDR3, the DNA is TGTGCCAGCACCACGCGGGGGGTTAGCACAGATACGCAGTATTTT.

This clonotype was found a few times. The chain employs TRBV30 and TRBJ2-3; D gene uncertain. The CDR3 loop spans 14 amino acids. The germline V and J ends were trimmed by 4 bases and 0 bases, with 11 bases remaining between them. Germline V CDR1 and CDR2: GTSNPN, SVGIG (reference sequence). CDR3 residues: CAWKTSPSTDTQYF. The CDR3, as DNA: TGTGCCTGGAAGACCTCGCCTAGCACAGATACGCAGTATTTT.

The table lists this clonotype with a few counts. This chain connects TRBV15 to TRBJ2-2, with D hard to call. Germline loops: CDR1 LNHNV, CDR2 YYDKDF (reference sequence). The CDR3 is made up of 14 amino acids. The germline V and J ends were trimmed by 6 bases and 0 bases, with 8 bases remaining between them. In DNA, the CDR3 is TGTGCCACCAGGTCAAGTTCGAACACCGGGGAGCTGTTTTTT. Translating gives CATRSSSNTGELFF.

This clonotype was seen a handful of times. This chain joins TRBV6-1 and TRBJ2-3; D possibly corresponds to TRBD1 (6 bases). The CDR3 contains 13 residues. The V end was cut by 5 bases, the J end by 6 bases, with 12 bases between. The germline V gene encodes CDR1 MNHNS and CDR2 SASEGT. The CDR3 DNA sequence: TGTGCCAGCAGTCTCCGGGACACGGATACGCAGTATTTT. This encodes CASSLRDTDTQYF.

Only a few counts were recorded for this clonotype. The V and J genes are TRBV19 and TRBJ2-3; D possibly corresponds to TRBD1 (6 bases). The V end was cut by 2 bases, the J end by 5 bases, with 17 bases between. From germline, CDR1 is LNHDA and CDR2 SQIVND (reference sequence). CDR3 length: 16 residues. The CDR3 sequence is CASSINRDTLRDTQYF. The CDR3 DNA reads as TGTGCCAGTAGTATAAACCGGGACACCCTAAGAGATACGCAGTATTTT.